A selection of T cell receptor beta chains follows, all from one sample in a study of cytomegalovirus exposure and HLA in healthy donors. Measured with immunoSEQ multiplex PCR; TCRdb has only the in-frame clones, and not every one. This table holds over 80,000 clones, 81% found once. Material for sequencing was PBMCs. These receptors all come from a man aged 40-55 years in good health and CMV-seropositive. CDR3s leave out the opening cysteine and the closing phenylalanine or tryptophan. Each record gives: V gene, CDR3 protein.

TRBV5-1 ASSFEQVYEQY
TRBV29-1 SVGGFQETQY
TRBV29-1 SVEDRGRGEAF
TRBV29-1 SGGSIGSNEQF
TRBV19 ASNQGQETQY
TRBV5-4 ASSLGGDRGPYEQY
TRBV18 ASSRNDGGTEAF
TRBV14 ASSQDLPGLATQY
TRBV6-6 ASSAGGNQPQH
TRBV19 ASRRGITEAF
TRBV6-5 ASGRQSDSTLH
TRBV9 ASSVGGGRGHGYT
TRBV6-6 ASSRGQGGETQY
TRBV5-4 ASSYRDRVETQY
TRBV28 ASSLHGVGPQH
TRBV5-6 ASSLVGAANEKLF
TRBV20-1 SPVGPYEQY
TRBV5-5 ASSYTYEQY
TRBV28 ASSLLTTLLAGEYNEQF
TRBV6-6 ASSPTGELF
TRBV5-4 ASSLGLENTEAF
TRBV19 ASRRGQGAYEQY
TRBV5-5 ASSLDGTGSSTEAF
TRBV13 ASSLKAGGPGETQY
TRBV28 ASSHRQGYTYEQY
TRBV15 ATSRDLAGYT
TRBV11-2 ASSFSGDGYT
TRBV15 ATGGRNQPQH
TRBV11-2 ASSPTPGFNYGYT
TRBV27 ASPPQGATRTEAF
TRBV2 ASRSDRDTEAF
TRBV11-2 ASSGTQGGEQF
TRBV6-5 ASSYSADYNEQF
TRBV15 ATSRDRIAGFGEQF
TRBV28 ASSFRGLSGNTIY
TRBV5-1 ASSPGQEETQY
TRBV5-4 ASSFKGVGTEAF
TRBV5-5 ASSLGGQAPSYEQY
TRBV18 ASSVQGKNIQY
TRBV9 ASSPGQGAAAF
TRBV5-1 ASSLRGTSEETQY
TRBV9 ASSATGGSTEAF
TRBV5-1 ASSSGQPSNEKLF
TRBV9 ASSDSRGADTQY
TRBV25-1 ASSEFITEAF
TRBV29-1 SAGLAGLSYNEQF
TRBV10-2 ASSEPRLAGAYTDTQY
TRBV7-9 ASSPPGNGYT
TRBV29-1 SVERLAGDIGNEQF